What follows is one T cell receptor (beta chain) and its context. Antigen unknown. This sample is drawn from a study of cytomegalovirus exposure and HLA in healthy donors. Notes on the study in general: Some TCR beta chains (more than 150 of them) were listed as cytomegalovirus-associated. Through in vitro validation, three CMV-associated chains were shown to be specific for CMV antigens.

The donors were members of the validation cohort comprising 120 subjects, separate from the roughly 650-subject first cohort. Produced via immunoSEQ multiplex PCR; TCRdb's table is partial and in-frame only. Of approximately 270,000 clones in the sample, approximately 86% were seen once. V lost 4 bases to trimming and J lost 5 bases; unmatched junction nucleotides: 4. The length of the CDR3 is 14 residues. Germline CDR1 is SGHAT and CDR2 is FQNNGV. The sequence was collected from a woman aged 18-29 years in good health and CMV-seronegative. Sequences were obtained from PBMCs. The rearrangement uses TRBV11-2 and TRBJ1-2; the match to TRBD1 covers 10 bases. This CDR3 is CASSSRQGAYGYTF. The DNA for the CDR3 is TGTGCCAGCAGCTCTCGACAGGGGGCATATGGCTACACCTTC.